This T cell receptor beta chain was sequenced for a study of cytotoxic CD8 clonotypes in ibrutinib-treated CLL. Study-wide context: Included were 11 to 12 relapsed/refractory and about 15 treatment-naive patients, of whom 17 to 18 were IGHV unmutated. Responses comprised around 24 partial and 2 complete; at median about 68 months, roughly 15 remained remitted and about twelve progressed. Whole-study findings and limits: Elevated clonality accompanied ibrutinib response, with a return toward baseline values at progression. The public clonotypes identified were infrequent and showed contraction or stability on treatment.

Comment on this clone: The antigen is unknown.

Trimming cost V 0 bases and J 3 bases; bases outside gene matches: 4. CDR3 length: 15 amino acids. Germline CDR1 is SGDLS and CDR2 is YYNGEE. The repertoire was sequenced with immunoSEQ multiplex PCR; TCRdb's copy has only in-frame clones and lacks some. Of more than 75,000 clones listed, around 77% are singletons. This chain uses TRBV9 with TRBJ2-7, with TRBD2 matching over 9 bases. This TCR was recovered from a human donor with chronic lymphocytic leukemia. Here the sequenced sample was PBMCs, taken after 24 months of ibrutinib treatment. This CDR3 is CASSVGPSGNYEQYF. CDR3 in DNA: TGTGCCAGCAGCGTAGGTCCTAGCGGGAACTACGAGCAGTACTTC.